The 21 T cell receptor beta chains below all came from one sample that was sequenced in a study of cytomegalovirus exposure and HLA in healthy donors. The PCR ran on 60 Vbeta and 13 Jbeta primers. The protocol was immunoSEQ multiplex PCR, while the TCRdb copy is restricted to in-frame clones and leaves out a portion. The data show fewer than 70,000 clones, about 70% seen once. What was sequenced was PBMCs. These receptors were taken from a woman in her twenties or thirties in good health and CMV-seronegative.

V usage is TRBV19 and J usage is TRBJ2-2; the D gene is possibly TRBD1 (6 bases). Trimming took off 2 bases at V and 4 bases at J, with 11 bases between the two ends. The CDR3 covers 15 residues. The V gene's germline CDR1 is LNHDA and CDR2 SQIVND (reference sequence). Here the CDR3 DNA reads TGTGCCAGTAGTATAACAGGGACGGGCACCGGGGAGCTGTTTTTT. Translation: CASSITGTGTGELFF.

The chain uses TRBV30 and TRBJ2-2; possible D gene TRBD1, 6 bases. Deletions cut 3 bases from V and 2 bases from J, with 13 bases between. The CDR3 spans 15 residues. The germline V gene has CDR1 GTSNPN and CDR2 SVGIG (reference sequence). The CDR3 DNA sequence: TGTGCCTGGAGCAACCTGGGGGCAAACACCGGGGAGCTGTTTTTT. This gives the protein CAWSNLGANTGELFF.

This chain links TRBV19 with TRBJ2-1, with D possibly being TRBD2 (7 bases). Germline V gene sequence: CDR1 LNHDA, CDR2 SQIVND (reference sequence). V dropped 7 bases and J dropped 7 bases, with 14 bases sitting between them. The CDR3 is 13 residues long. The DNA of the CDR3 is TGTGCCAGTACCCGGGGGGCTGAGAATGAGCAGTTCTTC. Amino acids: CASTRGAENEQFF.

This clone came up a few times. The chain combines TRBV5-6 with TRBJ2-4; D remains ambiguous. From germline, CDR1 is SGHDT and CDR2 YYEEEE. There are 14 residues in the CDR3. Trimming took off 1 base at V and 1 base at J, with 6 bases between the two ends. CDR3 bases: TGTGCCAGCAGCTTGCCCGGGGCCAAAAACATTCAGTACTTC. Translating it yields CASSLPGAKNIQYF. Variable domain in full (rest from reference TRBV5-6 and TRBJ2-4): DAGVTQSPTHLIKTRGQQVTLRCSPKSGHDTVSWYQQALGQGPQFIFQYYEEEERQRGNFPDRFSGHQFPNYSSELNVNALLLGDSALYLCASSLPGAKNIQYFGAGTRLSVL.

V and J are TRBV14 and TRBJ2-7; D is uncertain. Germline V lookup: CDR1 SGHDN, CDR2 FVKESK. V lost 4 bases to trimming and J lost 2 bases, with 9 bases between them. The CDR3 is 13 amino acids. The CDR3 loop is CASSPSGAYEQYF. In nucleotides, the CDR3 is TGTGCCAGCAGCCCATCAGGCGCCTACGAGCAGTACTTC.

The chain joins TRBV7-2 to TRBJ1-1, with D possibly being TRBD1 (5 bases). CDR1 is SGHTA and CDR2 is FQGNSA in the germline V gene. The CDR3 extends over 13 amino acids. The V gene lost 5 bases and the J gene lost 10 bases, with 17 bases spanning the gap. This chain's CDR3 is CASSTGTWDPAFF. The CDR3 region has the DNA TGTGCCAGCAGCACCGGGACTTGGGATCCAGCTTTCTTT.

The rearrangement uses TRBV5-1 and TRBJ2-5; TRBD2 aligns across 8 bases. With V trimmed by 4 bases and J by 0 bases, 2 bases remained unmatched. Germline-derived CDR1 and CDR2 are SGHRS and YFSETQ. This CDR3 contains 14 residues. The CDR3 DNA reads as TGCGCCAGCAGCCCGGGACTAGACCAAGAGACCCAGTACTTC. Translating gives CASSPGLDQETQYF. Looking up the rest from reference TRBV5-1 and TRBJ2-5 gives the full variable domain: KAGVTQTPRYLIKTRGQQVTLSCSPISGHRSVSWYQQTPGQGLQFLFEYFSETQRNKGNFPGRFSGRQFSNSRSEMNVSTLELGDSALYLCASSPGLDQETQYFGPGTRLLVL.

V and J are TRBV30 and TRBJ2-2, with D possibly matching TRBD2 (6 bases). The V gene's germline CDR1 is GTSNPN and CDR2 SVGIG (reference sequence). The CDR3 covers 11 residues. The germline V and J ends were trimmed by 5 bases and 5 bases, with 6 bases remaining between them. CDR3: CAWGGTGELFF. The CDR3 nucleotides read TGTGCCTGGGGGGGGACCGGGGAGCTGTTTTTT.

Only a few counts were recorded for this clone. This chain joins TRBV7-2 and TRBJ2-5; tentative D call: TRBD1 (6 bases). Trimming left V 5 bases short and J 5 bases short, with 12 bases between. From germline, CDR1 is SGHTA and CDR2 FQGNSA. The CDR3 consists of 13 residues. CDR3 sequence reads: CASSNREVETQYF. The CDR3 DNA reads TGTGCCAGCAGCAACAGGGAAGTGGAGACCCAGTACTTC.

The chain couples TRBV27 to TRBJ1-2; TRBD1 matches 7 bases. CDR1 is MNHEY and CDR2 is SMNVEV in the germline V gene (reference sequence). The CDR3 spans 14 residues. With V trimmed by 5 bases and J by 2 bases, 5 bases remained unmatched. The CDR3 DNA sequence: TGTGCCAGCAGTCTACAGGGGACGAACTATGGCTACACCTTC. Its translation: CASSLQGTNYGYTF.

This chain connects TRBV2 to TRBJ1-5; 7 nucleotides line up with TRBD1. V gave up 3 bases and J gave up 4 bases; unmatched junction bases: 6. The CDR3 has 15 residues. Germline loops: CDR1 SNHLY, CDR2 FYNNEI. CDR3 amino acids: CASSESGRGNQPQHF. In nucleotides, the CDR3 is TGTGCCAGCAGTGAGTCGGGCAGGGGGAATCAGCCCCAGCATTTT. The complete variable domain, with remaining parts taken from reference TRBV2 and TRBJ1-5, reads EPEVTQTPSHQVTQMGQEVILRCVPISNHLYFYWYRQILGQKVEFLVSFYNNEISEKSEIFDDQFSVERPDGSNFTLKIRSTKLEDSAMYFCASSESGRGNQPQHFGDGTRLSIL.

The rearrangement joins TRBV29-1 to TRBJ2-1; D perhaps matches TRBD1 (6 bases). Between the trimmed V and J ends, which lost 7 bases and 0 bases, there was a span of 13 bases. The CDR3 loop spans 14 amino acids. Germline V CDR1 and CDR2: SQVTM, ANQGSEA. CDR3 coding DNA: TGCAGCGCTAGAACAGGGACCTCCTACAATGAGCAGTTCTTC. Its protein product is CSARTGTSYNEQFF.

This clone appeared a single time. This chain uses TRBV4-1 with TRBJ2-1; TRBD2 aligns across 13 bases. The V gene end was trimmed by 4 bases and the J gene end by 7 bases; junction bases not matched to a gene: 10. Germline CDR1 MGHRA, CDR2 YSYEKL. This CDR3 spans 17 amino acids. CDR3 sequence: CASSPTPGTSGENEQFF. The CDR3 DNA follows: TGCGCCAGCAGCCCAACCCCCGGGACTAGCGGGGAAAATGAGCAGTTCTTC.

The chain employs TRBV7-7 and TRBJ2-5; 9 bases map to TRBD2. J gave up 2 bases and V 5 bases, and 9 bases lay outside the gene matches. Germline V gene data show CDR1 as SSHAT and CDR2 as FNYEAQ (reference sequence). This CDR3 comprises 16 residues. The CDR3 sequence is CASSLGLAGSQETQYF. The CDR3 DNA is TGTGCCAGCAGCCTAGGGCTAGCGGGGTCTCAAGAGACCCAGTACTTC.

A few counts support this clone. The CDR3 region has the DNA TGTGCCAGCAGTCCGACAGGGGGCGAGCAGTACTTC. It codes for CASSPTGGEQYF. The chain is built from TRBV6-4 and TRBJ2-7, with 9 bases aligning to TRBD1. The V segment lost 5 bases and the J segment 6 bases; nucleotides outside the gene matches: 2. The CDR3 loop spans 12 amino acids. Per germline, CDR1 MRHNA and CDR2 SNTAGT.

V usage is TRBV25-1 and J usage is TRBJ1-1, with D possibly TRBD1 on 5 matching bases. CDR1 and CDR2 (germline): MGHDK, SYGVNS. This CDR3 has 13 residues. V shed 2 bases and J shed 3 bases, with 7 bases lying between them. The CDR3 nucleotides are TGTGCCAGCAGTGAAGGGGCCGACACTGAAGCTTTCTTT. Its translation is CASSEGADTEAFF.

Notes on this clone: Different DNA sequences within this sample yield the same CDR3. The chain joins TRBV29-1 to TRBJ1-1, with 8 bases that match TRBD1. V lost 7 bases to trimming and J lost 0 bases; unmatched junction nucleotides: 7. The CDR3 contains 14 residues. The germline CDR1 and CDR2 sequences are SQVTM and ANQGSEA. Here the CDR3 DNA reads TGCAGCGCCAAACCGACAGGGGTGAACACTGAAGCTTTCTTT. Protein product: CSAKPTGVNTEAFF.

V gene TRBV29-1 combines with J gene TRBJ1-1; no firm D call. This CDR3 is built from 14 residues. CDR1 and CDR2 (germline): SQVTM, ANQGSEA. V gave up 5 bases and J gave up 1 base, with 14 bases separating them. The CDR3 spells CSVRRERENTEAFF. CDR3 DNA: TGCAGCGTTAGGCGGGAGAGAGAGAACACTGAAGCTTTCTTT.

This sequence joins TRBV6-1 and TRBJ2-7; D is uncertain. V lost 3 bases to trimming and J lost 3 bases, with 9 bases between them. The CDR3 runs to 13 residues. Germline CDR1 MNHNS, CDR2 SASEGT. The CDR3 coding sequence is TGTGCCAGCAGTGACAGGTTCGGCTACGAGCAGTACTTC. Translation gives CASSDRFGYEQYF.

The rearrangement links TRBV14 to TRBJ1-6, with 8 bases matching TRBD1. Per germline, CDR1 SGHDN and CDR2 FVKESK. CDR3 length: 16 amino acids. Trimming removed 4 bases from V and 7 bases from J; junction bases left unmatched: 9. CDR3 loop: CASSLQTGGWNSPLHF. The DNA of the CDR3 is TGTGCCAGCAGCCTCCAAACAGGGGGATGGAATTCACCCCTCCACTTT.

The V and J genes are TRBV4-2 and TRBJ2-1; TRBD2 matches at 11 bases. Unmatched junction bases numbered 6, after V lost 5 bases and J lost 3 bases. CDR3 size: 16 residues. Germline loops: CDR1 LGHNA, CDR2 YNFKEQ. The CDR3: CASSDGTSGFYNEQFF. The CDR3 DNA reads as TGTGCCAGCAGCGACGGGACTAGCGGATTCTACAATGAGCAGTTCTTC.